The source of this T cell receptor (beta chain) is a study of Ad26.COV2.S vaccination and SARS-CoV-2 variants. Treatment meaning: some 20 received Ad26.COV2.S at low or high dose, single or two shots; roughly five received placebo; per-sample allocation not given. Sampling happened 63 days after the first vaccine or placebo injection. Expressing Wuhan-strain SARS-CoV-2 spike, an Ad26 vector served as the vaccine. CDR3 length: 15 residues. With 5 bases clipped from V and 0 bases from J, the junction kept 6 bases outside the gene matches. Germline values: CDR1 PRHDT, CDR2 FYEKMQ (reference sequence). Assay: immunoSEQ multiplex PCR; the TCRdb copy retains only in-frame clones and omits some. The top ten hold 3.3% of the sample, which has about 350,000 clones, about 85% seen once.

The sequencing used peripheral blood, collected in a trial of Ad26.COV2.S vaccine versus placebo. The source is a person aged 18-60 years who received the Ad26.COV2.S COVID-19 vaccine or a placebo. The chain carries TRBV13 and TRBJ1-2, with 7 nucleotides matching TRBD1. The CDR3: CASSVRDSSNYGYTF. DNA for the CDR3: TGTGCCAGCAGCGTCCGGGACAGCTCTAACTATGGCTACACCTTC.